The clone carrying this T cell receptor (beta chain) was detected only a few times. Its antigen is not identified. cDNA carried unique molecular identifiers, and a universal primer site was added by template switching. Each CDR3 protein gets one entry after TCRdb re-called the 5' RACE reads with MiXCR. The sample has some 600,000 distinct CDR3 sequences, under 8.5% seen once. Trimming stripped 3 bases from V and 7 bases from J, with 10 bases between. The CDR3 has 13 amino acids. The V gene's germline CDR1 is MDHEN and CDR2 SYDVKM. The entry originates in a study of identical twins. Whole-study findings and limits: It was possible that invariant MAIT and iNKT cells partly confounded the zero-insertion analyses. Abundant beta clonotypes from cord blood had fewer insertions, unlike memory repertoires, which showed none.

The same sample was also used in a study of yellow fever vaccine responses in identical twins.

This sequence was found in a woman aged 18 to 35 in good health. The genes are TRBV28 and TRBJ1-5; D is undetermined. Sequenced material: PBMCs. CDR3 DNA sequence: TGTGCCAGCAGTTTCCCAGGACCACAGCCCCAGCATTTT. Amino acid sequence: CASSFPGPQPQHF.